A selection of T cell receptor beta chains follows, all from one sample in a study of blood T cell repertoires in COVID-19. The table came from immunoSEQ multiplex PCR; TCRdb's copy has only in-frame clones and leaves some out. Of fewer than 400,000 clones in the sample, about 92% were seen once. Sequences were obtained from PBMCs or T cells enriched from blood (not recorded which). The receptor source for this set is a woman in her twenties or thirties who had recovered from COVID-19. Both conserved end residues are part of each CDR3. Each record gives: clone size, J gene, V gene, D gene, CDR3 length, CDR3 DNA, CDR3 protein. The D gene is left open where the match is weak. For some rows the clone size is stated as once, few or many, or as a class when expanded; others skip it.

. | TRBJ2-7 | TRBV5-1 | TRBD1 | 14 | TGCGCCAGCAGCCCAGACAGGGGTGGGCACGAGCAGTACTTC | CASSPDRGGHEQYF
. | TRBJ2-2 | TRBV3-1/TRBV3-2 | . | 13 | TGTGCCAGCAGCCAAGGACGGGTCGGGGAGCTGTTTTTT | CASSQGRVGELFF
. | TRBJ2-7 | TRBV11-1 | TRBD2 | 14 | TGTGCCAGCACCCAGAGGGAGGGGTCCTACGAGCAGTACTTC | CASTQREGSYEQYF
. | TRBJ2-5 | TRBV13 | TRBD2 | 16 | TGTGCCAGCAGCTTAGGACGAGGCGGGGGGGCGGAGACCCAGTACTTC | CASSLGRGGGAETQYF
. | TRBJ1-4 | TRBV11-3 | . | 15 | TGTGCCAGCAGCCTTGGGCAGACACTCGGAGAAAAACTGTTTTTT | CASSLGQTLGEKLFF
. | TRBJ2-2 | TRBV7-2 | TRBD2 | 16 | TGTGCCAGCAGCTTAATGGCTAGCGGGAACACCGGGGAGCTGTTTTTT | CASSLMASGNTGELFF
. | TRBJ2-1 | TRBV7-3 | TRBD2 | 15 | TGTGCCAGCAGCTCCGGACTAGCGGGTTACAATGAGCAGTTCTTC | CASSSGLAGYNEQFF
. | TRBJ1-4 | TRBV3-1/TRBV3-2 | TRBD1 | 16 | TGTGCCAGCAGCCCGAATATGGGACAGGGACGTGAAAAACTGTTTTTT | CASSPNMGQGREKLFF
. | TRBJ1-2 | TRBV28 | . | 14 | TGTGCCAGCAGTTTATCCTCAGGGGTACATGGCTACACCTTC | CASSLSSGVHGYTF
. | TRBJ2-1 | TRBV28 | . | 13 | TGTGCCAGCAGTTTGAGGGGGTGGAATGAGCAGTTCTTC | CASSLRGWNEQFF
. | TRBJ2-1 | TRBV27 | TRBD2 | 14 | TGTGCCAGCAGTTCTAGCGGGGCCTACAATGAGCAGTTCTTC | CASSSSGAYNEQFF
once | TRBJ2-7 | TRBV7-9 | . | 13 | TGTGCCAGCAGCTTAGTCTTTCGGGAGGAGCAGTACTTC | CASSLVFREEQYF
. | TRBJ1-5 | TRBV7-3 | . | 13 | TGTGCCAGCAGCTTACAGGGTGGGCAGCCCCAGCATTTT | CASSLQGGQPQHF
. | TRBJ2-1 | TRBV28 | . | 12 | TGTGCCAGCTCTCTCTCGGGCAATGAGCAGTTCTTC | CASSLSGNEQFF
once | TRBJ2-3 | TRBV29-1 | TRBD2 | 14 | TGCAGCGTTGTGACTAGCGGAAGCACAGATACGCAGTATTTT | CSVVTSGSTDTQYF
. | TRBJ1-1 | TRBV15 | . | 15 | TGTGCCACCAGCGCCGGCATGGGGGCATACACTGAAGCTTTCTTT | CATSAGMGAYTEAFF
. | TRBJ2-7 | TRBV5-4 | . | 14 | TGTGCCAGCAGCTTGGGTAGGAGTTCCTACGAGCAGTACTTC | CASSLGRSSYEQYF
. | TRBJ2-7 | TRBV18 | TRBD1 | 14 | TGTGCCAGCTCACCGGACAGGGACCCGTACGAGCAGTACTTC | CASSPDRDPYEQYF
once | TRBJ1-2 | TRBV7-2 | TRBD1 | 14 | TGTGCCAGCAGCTGGACAGGGGCCGACTATGGCTACACCTTC | CASSWTGADYGYTF
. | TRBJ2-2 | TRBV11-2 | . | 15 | TGTGCCAGCAGCTTAGATGGCGGGATCACCGGGGAGCTGTTTTTT | CASSLDGGITGELFF
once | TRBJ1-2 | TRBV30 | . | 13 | TGTGCCTGGGACAGGAGCCCTTACTATGGCTACACCTTC | CAWDRSPYYGYTF
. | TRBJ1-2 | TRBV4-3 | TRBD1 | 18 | TGCGCCAGCAGCCAGGCTCCCAGGACAGGGGGAAGTTTCTATGGCTACACCTTC | CASSQAPRTGGSFYGYTF
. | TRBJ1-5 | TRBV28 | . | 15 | TGTGCCAGCAGTGGAGGCGCGGGGAGCAATCAGCCCCAGCATTTT | CASSGGAGSNQPQHF
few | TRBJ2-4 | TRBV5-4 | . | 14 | TGTGCCAGCAGCTTCCAGGGAGCCAAAAACATTCAGTACTTC | CASSFQGAKNIQYF
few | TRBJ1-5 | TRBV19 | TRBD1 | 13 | TGTGCCAGTGCGAGGGGGCAAGGGCAGCCCCAGCATTTT | CASARGQGQPQHF
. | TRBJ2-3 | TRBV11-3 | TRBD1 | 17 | TGTGCCAGCAGCTTTAGCCTACACAGGGGGAGGACAGATACGCAGTATTTT | CASSFSLHRGRTDTQYF
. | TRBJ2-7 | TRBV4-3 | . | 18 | TGCGCCAGCAGCCAAGATTTAGCGGCGGACTGGCTCTCCTACGAGCAGTACTTC | CASSQDLAADWLSYEQYF
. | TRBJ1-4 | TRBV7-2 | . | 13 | TGTGCCAGCAGCGGGGAGTTCGGTGAAAAACTGTTTTTT | CASSGEFGEKLFF
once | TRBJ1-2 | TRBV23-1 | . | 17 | TGCGCCAGCAGTCATGGGGCAGGGCTAGAGTCCCTCTATGGCTACACCTTC | CASSHGAGLESLYGYTF
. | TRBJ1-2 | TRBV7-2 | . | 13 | TGTGCCAGCAGCTTAGCTCGGAACTATGGCTACACCTTC | CASSLARNYGYTF
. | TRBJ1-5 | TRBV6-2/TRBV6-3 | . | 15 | TGTGCCAGCAGTTACGGAGGGCGATATAATCAGCCCCAGCATTTT | CASSYGGRYNQPQHF
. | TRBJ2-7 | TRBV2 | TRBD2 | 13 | TGTGCCAGCAGCGCGGGAGGGACCTACGAGCAGTACTTC | CASSAGGTYEQYF
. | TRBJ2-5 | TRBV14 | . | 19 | TGTGCCAGCAGCCAAGATCAGGGTATGGGGGACACGTACCAAGAGACCCAGTACTTC | CASSQDQGMGDTYQETQYF
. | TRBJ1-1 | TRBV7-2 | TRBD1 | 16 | TGTGCCAGCAGCTTCAGGACAGGGGGCAGGGACACTGAAGCTTTCTTT | CASSFRTGGRDTEAFF
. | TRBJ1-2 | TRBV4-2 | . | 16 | TGTGCCAGCAGCCAAACTCAGGTCGTGGGGGGCTATGGCTACACCTTC | CASSQTQVVGGYGYTF
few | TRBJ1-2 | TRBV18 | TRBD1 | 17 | TGTGCCAGCTCACCACCGTCTTTGGAGACAGGGAACTATGGCTACACCTTC | CASSPPSLETGNYGYTF
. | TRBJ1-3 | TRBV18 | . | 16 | TGTGCCAGCTCACCACGACTTACGAGCTCTGGAAACACCATATATTTT | CASSPRLTSSGNTIYF